Listed below are T cell receptor beta chains from one sample, sequenced in a study of blood T cells in healthy people across ages. Each CDR3 protein gets one entry after TCRdb re-called the 5' RACE reads with MiXCR. The table lists more than 500,000 distinct CDR3 sequences, roughly a quarter of them singletons, with 3% to 4% in the top ten. The same data also went into a second study, on T cells of mothers and their children.

The sample comprised blood. These TCRs come from a boy aged 2 to 10 in good health. Both conserved end residues are part of each CDR3. A D gene is named only where the DNA matches it firmly. For some rows the clone size is stated as once, few or many, or as a class when expanded; others skip it.

size,V,J,D,DNA,CDR3
NA,TRBV6-5,TRBJ1-4,NA,TGTGCCAGCAGTTTCATCCACCCAGGGGAACTGTTTTTT,CASSFIHPGELFF
few,TRBV27,TRBJ1-5,NA,TGTGCCAGCAGTTCCAGAAATAGCAATCAGCCCCAGCATTTT,CASSSRNSNQPQHF
NA,TRBV30,TRBJ1-2,NA,TGTGCCTGGAGTGGAAGGGGGTGGCGAGAGAGCTACACCTTC,CAWSGRGWRESYTF
NA,TRBV13,TRBJ2-5,NA,TGTGCCAGCAGCCTTTACCCGCAAGAGACCCAGTACTTC,CASSLYPQETQYF
NA,TRBV10-3,TRBJ2-5,NA,TGTGCCAGGCCTGTTATGGCTAGCGCCGGGTGGGGGACCCAGTACTTC,CARPVMASAGWGTQYF
few,TRBV20-1,TRBJ2-1,TRBD2,TGCAGTGCTAGAGCCCCTAGCGGGGGGGCCAGTGAGCAGTTCTTC,CSARAPSGGASEQFF
NA,TRBV6-5,TRBJ2-1,TRBD2,TGTGCCAGCAGTTACCGGGGTCGGGGGGTACACAATGAGCAGTTCTTC,CASSYRGRGVHNEQFF
few,TRBV3-1,TRBJ2-7,TRBD2,TGTGCCAGCAGCCCCCGGACTAGCGGGACCGAGCAGTACTTC,CASSPRTSGTEQYF
NA,TRBV12-3/TRBV12-4,TRBJ2-7,NA,TGTGCCAGCAGTGAGGCGGGACGGATCGACGAGCAGTACTTC,CASSEAGRIDEQYF
NA,TRBV27,TRBJ1-2,TRBD1,TGTGCCAGCAGTTTATTGGGCAGGGGGCGTTCTGGCCACACCTTC,CASSLLGRGRSGHTF
NA,TRBV12-5,TRBJ2-1,NA,TGTGCTAGTGGTTTGGTACTCTCGCGGACGGGGAATGAGCAGTTCTTC,CASGLVLSRTGNEQFF
few,TRBV5-1,TRBJ2-2,TRBD2,TGCGCCAGCAGCCCGGACGGCGGGAGAACCGGGGAGCTGTTTTTT,CASSPDGGRTGELFF
NA,TRBV9,TRBJ2-2,TRBD2,TGTGCCAGCAGCGTAGGTCTAGCGGGCACCGGGGAGCTGTTTTTT,CASSVGLAGTGELFF
many,TRBV27,TRBJ1-2,NA,TGTGCCAGCAGTTTAAAGCCGGGGGCGAACTATGGCTACACCTTC,CASSLKPGANYGYTF
once,TRBV27,TRBJ2-3,NA,TGTGCCAGCAAGGACGTCGGTACGCAGTATTTT,CASKDVGTQYF
NA,TRBV29-1,TRBJ2-5,NA,TGCAGCGTTGAAACTCAGAACCAAGAGACCCAGTACTTC,CSVETQNQETQYF